These T cell receptor beta chains were read from a single sample in a study of blood T cell repertoires in COVID-19. The repertoire was sequenced with immunoSEQ multiplex PCR; TCRdb's copy has only in-frame clones and lacks some. The sample holds 250,000 or so clones, 83% seen once. The specimen was PBMCs or T cells enriched from blood (not recorded which). The receptors stem from a middle-aged woman who had been exposed to COVID-19. The conserved cysteine and the conserved F or W are not part of the CDR3 here. The D gene is left open where the match is weak.

v_call	d_call	j_call	cdr3_aa
TRBV19	TRBD1	TRBJ2-2	ASSDTDRGTGELF
TRBV6-1	.	TRBJ2-1	ASSTYSTRGNEQF
TRBV7-9	TRBD1	TRBJ1-1	ASSPGTGRETEAF
TRBV19	.	TRBJ2-2	ASRIRTSTGELF
TRBV27	.	TRBJ1-6	ASSPSRRYNSPLH
TRBV7-2	.	TRBJ1-1	ASSLSQGNTEAF
TRBV6-2/TRBV6-3	.	TRBJ1-2	ASSLEWRDGYT
TRBV1	.	TRBJ2-5	TSRLAGRGMRRETQY
TRBV3-1/TRBV3-2	TRBD2	TRBJ2-5	ASSPYLAGGQETQY
TRBV19	.	TRBJ2-7	ASKGGHSSYEQY
TRBV4-3	.	TRBJ2-2	ASSQVESGELF
TRBV2	.	TRBJ2-1	ASKTSYTSLEQF
TRBV9	.	TRBJ2-7	ASSEGPSYEQY
TRBV12-5	.	TRBJ1-1	ASGPPWNTEAF
TRBV2	.	TRBJ1-3	ASSFGTPLSGNTIY
TRBV25-1	TRBD2	TRBJ2-7	ASSRDYFGEQY
TRBV5-4	TRBD1	TRBJ1-1	ASSLVSGGTEAF
TRBV27	.	TRBJ1-2	ASSFVQPTRGYGYT
TRBV12-3/TRBV12-4	.	TRBJ2-1	ASRPYSNNEQF
TRBV27	.	TRBJ1-2	ASSPSLAASNYGYT
TRBV5-1	TRBD1	TRBJ2-7	ASSPGQGAYHEQY
TRBV3-1/TRBV3-2	.	TRBJ2-7	ASSPVVKTYEQY
TRBV24-1	TRBD1	TRBJ2-2	ATSDRALTGELF
TRBV7-3	.	TRBJ2-5	ASSLTYASSQETQY
TRBV19	.	TRBJ1-5	ASSSGGWQPQH